This is a list of T cell receptor beta chains from one sample in a study of cytomegalovirus exposure and HLA in healthy donors. Profiling relied on immunoSEQ multiplex PCR, and the TCRdb table lists in-frame clones only, not all of them. The table records 99,000 or so clones, 78% of them present only once. Source material: PBMCs. These receptors were taken from a man aged 25 to 45 in good health and CMV-seronegative. CDR3s include the opening cysteine and the closing phenylalanine or tryptophan. Fields, in order: D gene, V gene, J gene, clone size, CDR3 DNA, CDR3 protein. The D gene is left open where the match is weak. Expanded clones are given a class, and other clones once, few, many or no size at all.

>TRBD2|TRBV4-2|TRBJ2-5|NA
TGTGCCAGCAGCCAGGGAAGCGGGGGGGCGGGGGAGACCCAGTACTTC
CASSQGSGGAGETQYF
>NA|TRBV11-2|TRBJ2-3|NA
TGTGCCAGCAGCTTAGTTGGCAGCACAGATACGCAGTATTTT
CASSLVGSTDTQYF
>TRBD1|TRBV19|TRBJ1-2|NA
TGTGCCAGTAGTACAAAAAGGGACAGGGGGTTTGGCTACACCTTC
CASSTKRDRGFGYTF
>TRBD1|TRBV2|TRBJ2-7|NA
TGTGCCAGACGGAGAATTGTGAGGGACAGGTTCTCCTACGAGCAGTACTTC
CARRRIVRDRFSYEQYF
>NA|TRBV10-2|TRBJ1-2|NA
TGCGCCAGCAGTGAGACACTAGCTGCCCCGGATGGCTACACCTTC
CASSETLAAPDGYTF
>TRBD1|TRBV5-5|TRBJ1-1|NA
TGTGCCAGCAGCTCCTCGACAGGGTTGAACACTGAAGCTTTCTTT
CASSSSTGLNTEAFF
>NA|TRBV5-1|TRBJ1-1|NA
TGCGCCAGCAGCTTTAAAGGGGATTGGAACACTGAAGCTTTCTTT
CASSFKGDWNTEAFF
>NA|TRBV4-1|TRBJ1-2|NA
TGCGCCAGCAGCCAAGATCTTCCAACCCTCCGGGTAGGTGGCTACACCTTC
CASSQDLPTLRVGGYTF
>TRBD2|TRBV4-3|TRBJ2-5|NA
TGCGCCAGCAGTTCTAGCGGCCAAGAGACCCAGTACTTC
CASSSSGQETQYF
>TRBD1|TRBV18|TRBJ1-5|NA
TGTGCCAGCTCACCACAGGGGGCATATCAGCCCCAGCATTTT
CASSPQGAYQPQHF
>TRBD1|TRBV2|TRBJ2-7|NA
TGTGCCAGCACCTACCCGGGACAGGGCCCCGAGCAGTACTTC
CASTYPGQGPEQYF
>NA|TRBV6-5|TRBJ1-2|NA
TGTGCCAGCAGCCGCGGACAGAACTATGGCTACACCTTC
CASSRGQNYGYTF
>NA|TRBV14|TRBJ1-3|NA
TGTGCCAGCAGCCCTACTCTCGTGGACAGCTCTGGAAACACCATATATTTT
CASSPTLVDSSGNTIYF
>TRBD2|TRBV6-4|TRBJ2-1|NA
TGTGCCAGCAGTGACGTGGTGGGGGGGGAGCAGTTCTTC
CASSDVVGGEQFF
>NA|TRBV2|TRBJ2-7|NA
TGTGCCAGCAGTGAACTGGGCGCCCTGAGCTCCTACGAGCAGTACTTC
CASSELGALSSYEQYF
>NA|TRBV7-2|TRBJ2-3|NA
TGTGCCAGCAGTCTTAGCATTCCAGATACGCAGTATTTT
CASSLSIPDTQYF
>TRBD1|TRBV10-3|TRBJ2-2|NA
TGTGCCATCAGCGACCAGGGACAGGGGGGTACCGGGGAGCTGTTTTTT
CAISDQGQGGTGELFF
>NA|TRBV5-4|TRBJ2-1|NA
TGTGCCAGCAGCTTTCCCGGGATCAAGGAGGGTGAGCAGTTCTTC
CASSFPGIKEGEQFF
>NA|TRBV29-1|TRBJ1-1|NA
TGCAGCGCCGCCGACAGAAACACTGAAGCTTTCTTT
CSAADRNTEAFF
>TRBD2|TRBV5-1|TRBJ2-5|NA
TGCGCCAGCAGCTCGGCTAGCGGGGGAGAGACCCAGTACTTC
CASSSASGGETQYF
>NA|TRBV15|TRBJ2-7|NA
TGTGCCACCAGCAGAGGCCCAGGCGTCTACGAGCAGTACTTC
CATSRGPGVYEQYF
>TRBD2|TRBV6-5|TRBJ2-7|NA
TGTGCCAGCAGTTATCGGGTAGCGGGAGCCGAGCAGTACTTC
CASSYRVAGAEQYF
>NA|TRBV11-2|TRBJ2-2|NA
TGTGCCAGCAGCTTAGTTGGTAGCCCAAACACCGGGGAGCTGTTTTTT
CASSLVGSPNTGELFF
>TRBD2|TRBV11-2|TRBJ2-5|once
TGTGCCAGCAGCTTCTCTGGACTAGCGGAACAAGAGACCCAGTACTTC
CASSFSGLAEQETQYF
>NA|TRBV6-1|TRBJ1-1|NA
TGTGCCAGCAGGCCTGGGCCCGCGAACCCTGAAGCTTTCTTT
CASRPGPANPEAFF
>NA|TRBV5-1|TRBJ1-1|NA
TGCGCCAGCAGCCCCGAGACAGGTGAAGCTTTCTTT
CASSPETGEAFF
>NA|TRBV7-2|TRBJ2-3|NA
TGTGCCAGCAGCCCAGGCAGGACTAGCACAGATACGCAGTATTTT
CASSPGRTSTDTQYF
>TRBD1|TRBV27|TRBJ1-4|NA
TGTGCCAGCGGCGACAGGGGGCTAGCTGAAAAACTGTTTTTT
CASGDRGLAEKLFF
>NA|TRBV27|TRBJ2-5|NA
TGTGCCAGCAGTTTATCTTCCAGGTACCAAGAGACCCAGTACTTC
CASSLSSRYQETQYF
>TRBD2|TRBV7-6|TRBJ2-1|NA
TGTGCCAGCAGCGGACTAGTGGGCAATGAGCAGTTCTTC
CASSGLVGNEQFF
>TRBD2|TRBV18|TRBJ2-5|NA
TGTGCCAGCTCACCAAGCGGGAGTACCCAAGAGACCCAGTACTTC
CASSPSGSTQETQYF
>TRBD2|TRBV4-1|TRBJ2-7|NA
TGCGCCAGCAGCTCTTTTATCGGGACTAGCTACGAGCAGTACTTC
CASSSFIGTSYEQYF
>TRBD1|TRBV5-6|TRBJ1-2|NA
TGTGCCAGCAGCACGACAGGGGTCTATGGCTACACCTTC
CASSTTGVYGYTF
>TRBD2|TRBV4-3|TRBJ2-1|few
TGCGCCAGCAGCCAACTAGCGGGGGGGCGAGATGAGCAGTTCTTC
CASSQLAGGRDEQFF
>NA|TRBV28|TRBJ2-5|NA
TGTGCCAGCAGTTTAACCCCTTTGGCGGGACCTCAAGAGACCCAGTACTTC
CASSLTPLAGPQETQYF
>TRBD2|TRBV4-2|TRBJ2-7|NA
TGTGCCAGCAGCCAAGATCCCCCGCTAGCGGGGGTTCTATTACCCTACGAGCAGTACTTC
CASSQDPPLAGVLLPYEQYF
>NA|TRBV9|TRBJ2-6|NA
TGTGCCAGCAGCCTTAGCCCCAGGGGTGGCCACTCTGGGGCCAACGTCCTGACTTTC
CASSLSPRGGHSGANVLTF
>NA|TRBV7-8|TRBJ2-5|NA
TGTGCCAGCAGCTCCACGGCGGGCCGGCCGGAGACCCAGTACTTC
CASSSTAGRPETQYF
>TRBD1|TRBV5-1|TRBJ2-3|NA
TGCGCCAGCAGCCCGGGACAGGGCGCAGATACGCAGTATTTT
CASSPGQGADTQYF
>TRBD1|TRBV18|TRBJ1-5|NA
TGTGCCAGCTCGCCGGCTGGGCAGGGGGGTGGCAATCAGCCCCAGCATTTT
CASSPAGQGGGNQPQHF
>TRBD1|TRBV7-9|TRBJ1-2|NA
TGTGCCAGCAGCACCCCAGTCCCCACAGGGGGCCCGGGTGGCTACACCTTC
CASSTPVPTGGPGGYTF
>NA|TRBV12-5|TRBJ2-4|NA
TGTGCTAGTGGTTCCCTTTGGGAGGACAAAGTAGCCAAAAACATTCAGTACTTC
CASGSLWEDKVAKNIQYF
>NA|TRBV27|TRBJ1-4|NA
TGTGCCAGCACCCCTGCAGGGTTTAATGAAAAACTGTTTTTT
CASTPAGFNEKLFF
>NA|TRBV23-1|TRBJ1-2|NA
TGCGCCAGCAGTCAATTCAGGGAATTTGGCTACACCTTC
CASSQFREFGYTF
>NA|TRBV7-9|TRBJ2-7|NA
TGTGCCACGGGGAAAGGGAACGCCTACGAGCAGTACTTC
CATGKGNAYEQYF
>NA|TRBV27|TRBJ2-7|NA
TGTGCCAGCAGTTTATCGTACAGGTCCTACGAGCAGTACTTC
CASSLSYRSYEQYF
>TRBD2|TRBV6-5|TRBJ2-5|NA
TGTGCCAGCAGTAGAGGACTAGTCACAGAGACCCAGTACTTC
CASSRGLVTETQYF
>NA|TRBV6-4|TRBJ1-1|few
TGTGCCAGCAGTGAATCAGGAAACACTGAAGCTTTCTTT
CASSESGNTEAFF
>NA|TRBV5-1|TRBJ1-1|NA
TGCGCCAGCAGTCTCAGGGTTGGAGCCATGAACACTGAAGCTTTCTTT
CASSLRVGAMNTEAFF